The rows below give T cell receptor beta chains drawn from one sample of a study of blood T cell repertoires in COVID-19. Clones were sequenced by immunoSEQ multiplex PCR, and TCRdb holds only the in-frame ones, with some missing. The profile covers approximately 100,000 clones, with approximately 81% appearing a single time and 2.1% taken by the ten largest. Material: peripheral blood. The receptors originated from a human donor in a cohort sampled during active COVID-19. Each CDR3 is given with its conserved first and last residue. The D gene is left open where the match is weak. Expanded clones are given a class, and other clones once, few, many or no size at all.

V gene: TRBV9; clone size: -; CDR3 length: 14; J gene: TRBJ1-5; D gene: -; CDR3 protein: CASSVGSGDQPQHF; CDR3 DNA: TGTGCCAGCAGCGTAGGCAGCGGTGATCAGCCCCAGCATTTT
V gene: TRBV30; clone size: -; CDR3 length: 13; J gene: TRBJ1-2; D gene: -; CDR3 protein: CAWSPRRGGGYTF; CDR3 DNA: TGTGCCTGGAGTCCCCGAAGGGGTGGGGGCTACACCTTC
V gene: TRBV7-2; clone size: -; CDR3 length: 13; J gene: TRBJ2-7; D gene: -; CDR3 protein: CASSLVNNYEQYF; CDR3 DNA: TGTGCCAGCAGCTTAGTAAACAACTACGAGCAGTACTTC
V gene: TRBV10-3; clone size: -; CDR3 length: 13; J gene: TRBJ1-1; D gene: -; CDR3 protein: CAIRRSENTEAFF; CDR3 DNA: TGTGCCATCAGGCGGAGTGAGAACACTGAAGCTTTCTTT
V gene: TRBV18; clone size: -; CDR3 length: 15; J gene: TRBJ2-7; D gene: TRBD2; CDR3 protein: CASSSNSGSPSEQYF; CDR3 DNA: TGTGCCAGCTCATCAAATAGCGGGAGTCCGAGCGAGCAGTACTTC
V gene: TRBV14; clone size: once; CDR3 length: 14; J gene: TRBJ2-5; D gene: -; CDR3 protein: CASSHRTVQETQYF; CDR3 DNA: TGTGCCAGCAGCCACCGGACTGTTCAAGAGACCCAGTACTTC
V gene: TRBV7-9; clone size: -; CDR3 length: 14; J gene: TRBJ1-1; D gene: TRBD1; CDR3 protein: CASSSNLQGWGAFF; CDR3 DNA: TGTGCCAGCAGCTCGAACCTACAGGGGTGGGGAGCTTTCTTT
V gene: TRBV9; clone size: -; CDR3 length: 15; J gene: TRBJ1-1; D gene: TRBD1; CDR3 protein: CASSPRQGARTEAFF; CDR3 DNA: TGTGCCAGCAGCCCTCGACAGGGGGCGCGAACTGAAGCTTTCTTT
V gene: TRBV27; clone size: -; CDR3 length: 15; J gene: TRBJ2-3; D gene: -; CDR3 protein: CASSLFRGITDTQYF; CDR3 DNA: TGTGCCAGCAGTTTATTTAGGGGAATCACAGATACGCAGTATTTT
V gene: TRBV5-1; clone size: once; CDR3 length: 15; J gene: TRBJ1-6; D gene: -; CDR3 protein: CASSIGGGAESPLHF; CDR3 DNA: TGCGCCAGCAGCATTGGGGGAGGGGCTGAGTCACCCCTCCACTTT
V gene: TRBV7-8; clone size: -; CDR3 length: 16; J gene: TRBJ1-5; D gene: -; CDR3 protein: CASSLDPLTSNQPQHF; CDR3 DNA: TGTGCCAGCAGCTTAGATCCCTTAACAAGCAATCAGCCCCAGCATTTT
V gene: TRBV30; clone size: -; CDR3 length: 13; J gene: TRBJ1-2; D gene: TRBD1; CDR3 protein: CAWSVQGASGYTF; CDR3 DNA: TGTGCCTGGAGTGTACAGGGGGCGAGTGGCTACACCTTC
V gene: TRBV5-6; clone size: -; CDR3 length: 13; J gene: TRBJ2-2; D gene: -; CDR3 protein: CASSLASTGELFF; CDR3 DNA: TGTGCCAGCAGCTTGGCCTCTACCGGGGAGCTGTTTTTT